The TCR beta chain described here comes from a study of T cells in Graves' hyperthyroidism and ophthalmopathy. At least ten counts were recorded for this clonotype. Amplified TCR beta CDR3 regions derived from RNA transcripts. A set of HTBI primers served as the primers for a first-round RT-PCR of the TCR CDR3. Each CDR3 protein is one row after TCRdb ran MiXCR on the multiplex PCR reads. The table has about 420,000 distinct CDR3 sequences, around 16% seen once. V lost 3 bases and J lost 4; bases outside the gene matches: 2. The CDR3 extends over 13 amino acids. The sequence came from a woman aged 18-29 years with Graves' hyperthyroidism. The specimen was blood. This chain joins TRBV12-3 or TRBV12-4 and TRBJ1-2, with 7 bases fitting TRBD1. The CDR3 loop is CASSLNRGYGYTF. The CDR3 nucleotides read TGTGCCAGCAGTTTGAACAGGGGCTATGGCTACACCTTC.